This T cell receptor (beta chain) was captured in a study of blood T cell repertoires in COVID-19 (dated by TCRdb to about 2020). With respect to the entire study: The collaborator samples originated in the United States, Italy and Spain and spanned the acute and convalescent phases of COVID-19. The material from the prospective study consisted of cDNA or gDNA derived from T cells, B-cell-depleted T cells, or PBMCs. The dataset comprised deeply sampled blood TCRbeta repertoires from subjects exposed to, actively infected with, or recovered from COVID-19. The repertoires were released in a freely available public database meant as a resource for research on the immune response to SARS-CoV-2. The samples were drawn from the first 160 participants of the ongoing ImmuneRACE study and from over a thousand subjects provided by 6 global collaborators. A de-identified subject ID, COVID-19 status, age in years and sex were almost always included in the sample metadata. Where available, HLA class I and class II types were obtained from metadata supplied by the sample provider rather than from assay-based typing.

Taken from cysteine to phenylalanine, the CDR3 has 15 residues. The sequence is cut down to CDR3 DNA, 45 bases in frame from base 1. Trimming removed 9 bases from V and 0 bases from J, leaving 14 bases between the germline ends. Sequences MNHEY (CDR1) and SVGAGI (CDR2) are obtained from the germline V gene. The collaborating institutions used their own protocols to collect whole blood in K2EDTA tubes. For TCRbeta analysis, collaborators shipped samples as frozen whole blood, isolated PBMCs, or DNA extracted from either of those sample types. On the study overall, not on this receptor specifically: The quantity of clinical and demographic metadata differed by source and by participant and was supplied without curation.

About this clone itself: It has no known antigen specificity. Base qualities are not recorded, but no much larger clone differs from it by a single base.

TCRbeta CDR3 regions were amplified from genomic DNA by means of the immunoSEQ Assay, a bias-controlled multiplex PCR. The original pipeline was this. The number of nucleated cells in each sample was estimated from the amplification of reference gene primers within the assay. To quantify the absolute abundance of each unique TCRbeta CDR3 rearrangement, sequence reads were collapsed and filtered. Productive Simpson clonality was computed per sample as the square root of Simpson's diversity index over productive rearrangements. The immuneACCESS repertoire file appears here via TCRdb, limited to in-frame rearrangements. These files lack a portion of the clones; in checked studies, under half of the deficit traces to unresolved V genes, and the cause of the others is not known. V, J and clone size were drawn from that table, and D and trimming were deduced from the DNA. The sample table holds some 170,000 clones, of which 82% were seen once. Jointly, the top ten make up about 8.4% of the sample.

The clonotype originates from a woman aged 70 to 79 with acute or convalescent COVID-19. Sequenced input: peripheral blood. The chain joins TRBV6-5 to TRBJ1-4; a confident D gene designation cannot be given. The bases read TGTGCCAGTAGCCCCACCGGGGCAACTAATGAAAAACTGTTTTTT. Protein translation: CASSPTGATNEKLFF.